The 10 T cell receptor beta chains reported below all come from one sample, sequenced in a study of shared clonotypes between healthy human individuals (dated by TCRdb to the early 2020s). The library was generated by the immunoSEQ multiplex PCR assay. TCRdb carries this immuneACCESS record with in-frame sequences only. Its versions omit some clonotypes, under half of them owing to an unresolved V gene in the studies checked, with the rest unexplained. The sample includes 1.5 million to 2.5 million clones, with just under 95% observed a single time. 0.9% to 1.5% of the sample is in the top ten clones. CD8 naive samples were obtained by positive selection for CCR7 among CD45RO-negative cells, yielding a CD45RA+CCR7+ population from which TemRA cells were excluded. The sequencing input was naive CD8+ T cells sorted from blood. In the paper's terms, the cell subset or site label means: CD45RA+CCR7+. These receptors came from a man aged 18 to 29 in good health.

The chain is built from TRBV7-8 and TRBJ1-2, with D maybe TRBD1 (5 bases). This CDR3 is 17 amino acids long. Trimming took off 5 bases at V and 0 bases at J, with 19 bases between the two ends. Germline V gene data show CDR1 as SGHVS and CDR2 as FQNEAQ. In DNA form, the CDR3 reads TGTGCCAGCAGCCAAGGGATGGGAACAGGATCTAACTATGGCTACACCTTC. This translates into CASSQGMGTGSNYGYTF.

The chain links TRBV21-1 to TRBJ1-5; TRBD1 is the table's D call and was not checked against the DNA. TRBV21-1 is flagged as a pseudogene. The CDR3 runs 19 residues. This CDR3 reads CASRKHRDRAGRSNQPQHF. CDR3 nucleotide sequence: TGTGCCAGCAGAAAACACCGGGACAGGGCTGGTAGGAGCAATCAGCCCCAGCATTTT.

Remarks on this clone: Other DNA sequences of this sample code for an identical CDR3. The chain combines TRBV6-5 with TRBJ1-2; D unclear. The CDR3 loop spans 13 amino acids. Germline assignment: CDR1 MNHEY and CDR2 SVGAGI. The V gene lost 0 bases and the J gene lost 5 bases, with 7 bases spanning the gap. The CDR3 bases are TGTGCCAGCAGTTACTCGCGCGGGTATGGCTACACCTTC. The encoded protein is CASSYSRGYGYTF.

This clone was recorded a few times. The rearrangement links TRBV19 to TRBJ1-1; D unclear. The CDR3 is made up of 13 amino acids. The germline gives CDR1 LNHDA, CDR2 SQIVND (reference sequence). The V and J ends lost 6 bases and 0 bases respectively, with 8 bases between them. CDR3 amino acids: CASRRPLNTEAFF. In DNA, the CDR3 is TGTGCCAGTAGGAGACCTCTGAACACTGAAGCTTTCTTT.

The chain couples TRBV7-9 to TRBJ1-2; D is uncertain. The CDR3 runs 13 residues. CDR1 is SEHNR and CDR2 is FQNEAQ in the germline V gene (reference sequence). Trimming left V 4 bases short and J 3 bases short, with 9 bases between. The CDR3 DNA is TGTGCCAGCAGCTCCGGCCTCGACTATGGCTACACCTTC. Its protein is CASSSGLDYGYTF.

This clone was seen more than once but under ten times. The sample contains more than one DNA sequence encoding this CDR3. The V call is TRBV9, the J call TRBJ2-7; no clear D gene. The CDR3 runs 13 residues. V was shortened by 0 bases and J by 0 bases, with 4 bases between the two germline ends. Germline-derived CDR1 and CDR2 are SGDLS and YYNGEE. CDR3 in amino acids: CASSVGPSYEQYF. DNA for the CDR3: TGTGCCAGCAGCGTAGGCCCCTCCTACGAGCAGTACTTC.

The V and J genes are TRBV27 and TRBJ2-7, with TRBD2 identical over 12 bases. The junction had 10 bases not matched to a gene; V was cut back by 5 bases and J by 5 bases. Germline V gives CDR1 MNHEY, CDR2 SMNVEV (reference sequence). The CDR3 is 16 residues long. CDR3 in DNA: TGTGCCAGCAGTGGCCGGACTAGCGGGATGGGCGACGAGCAGTACTTC. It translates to CASSGRTSGMGDEQYF.

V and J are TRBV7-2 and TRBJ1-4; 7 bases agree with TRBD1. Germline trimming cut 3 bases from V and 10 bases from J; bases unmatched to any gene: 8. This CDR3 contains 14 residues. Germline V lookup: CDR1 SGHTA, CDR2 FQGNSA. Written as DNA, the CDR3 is TGTGCCAGCAGCTTTCAGGGGGAGAGAGGAAAACTGTTTTTT. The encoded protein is CASSFQGERGKLFF.

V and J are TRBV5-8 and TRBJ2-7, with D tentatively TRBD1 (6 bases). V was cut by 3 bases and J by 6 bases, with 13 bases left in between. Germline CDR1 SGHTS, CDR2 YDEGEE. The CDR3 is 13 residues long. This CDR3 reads CASSYGGGLEQYF. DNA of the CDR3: TGTGCCAGCAGCTATGGGGGCGGGCTCGAGCAGTACTTC. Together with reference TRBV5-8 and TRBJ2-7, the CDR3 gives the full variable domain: EAGVTQSPTHLIKTRGQQATLRCSPISGHTSVYWYQQALGLGLQFLLWYDEGEERNRGNFPPRFSGRQFPNYSSELNVNALELEDSALYLCASSYGGGLEQYFGPGTRLTVT.

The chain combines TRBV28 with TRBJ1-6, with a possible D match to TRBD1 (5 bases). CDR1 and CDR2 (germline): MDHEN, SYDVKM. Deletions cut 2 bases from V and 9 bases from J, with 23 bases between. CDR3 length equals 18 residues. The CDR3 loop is CASSLAAAGMGLPSPLHF. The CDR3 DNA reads TGTGCCAGCAGTTTAGCCGCCGCAGGGATGGGCCTACCTTCACCCCTCCACTTT. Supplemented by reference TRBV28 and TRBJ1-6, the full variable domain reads DVKVTQSSRYLVKRTGEKVFLECVQDMDHENMFWYRQDPGLGLRLIYFSYDVKMKEKGDIPEGYSVSREKKERFSLILESASTNQTSMYLCASSLAAAGMGLPSPLHFGNGTRLTVT.